These 28 T cell receptor beta chains were all obtained from the same sample, sequenced in a study of blood T cell repertoires in COVID-19. Some clones are missing from TCRdb's copy, which holds only in-frame ones; the method was immunoSEQ multiplex PCR. The sample includes about 410,000 clones, 86% seen only once; the top ten take more than 1.4%. Sequencing was performed on peripheral blood. Receptors were obtained from a woman aged 30 to 39 with active or convalescent COVID-19.

The CDR3 region is CSASTGQSQETQYF. In DNA form, the CDR3 reads TGCAGTGCTAGTACGGGACAGTCACAAGAGACCCAGTACTTC. The genes are TRBV20-1 and TRBJ2-5; 7 nucleotides agree with TRBD1. The CDR3 sequence is 14 residues long. Looked up from germline, CDR1 is DFQATT and CDR2 is SNEGSKA (reference sequence). The V gene end was trimmed by 3 bases and the J gene end by 2 bases; junction bases not matched to a gene: 6.

The chain combines TRBV5-1 with TRBJ1-2; D might be TRBD1 (6 bases). Deletions cut 10 bases from V and 5 bases from J, with 15 bases between. Germline values: CDR1 SGHRS, CDR2 YFSETQ. This CDR3 comprises 12 residues. The CDR3 DNA follows: TGCGCCTCACAGGGACCGGAATATGGCTACACCTTC. This gives the protein CASQGPEYGYTF.

The V gene is TRBV5-1, the J gene TRBJ2-7, with D maybe TRBD1 (5 bases). The length of the CDR3 is 13 residues. Germline V gene lookup returns CDR1 SGHRS and CDR2 YFSETQ. V was shortened by 0 bases and J by 6 bases, with 10 bases between the two germline ends. CDR3 region: CASSLAGRSEQYF. The CDR3 nucleotides read TGCGCCAGCAGCTTGGCAGGGCGCTCCGAGCAGTACTTC.

The V gene is TRBV4-1, the J gene TRBJ2-1, with a weak D call TRBD2 (5 bases). V was trimmed by 0 bases and J by 6 bases, leaving 12 bases between them. This CDR3 is 15 amino acids long. Germline-derived CDR1 and CDR2 are MGHRA and YSYEKL. CDR3 coding DNA: TGCGCCAGCAGCCAAGATTTGGGCGGACTCAATGAGCAGTTCTTC. The encoded protein is CASSQDLGGLNEQFF.

This clone was picked up one time. At one end, the junction sequence differs from germline, possibly due to a read error. The J gene is TRBJ1-1, the V gene TRBV27; 7 bases line up with TRBD1. The CDR3 is 14 residues long. Germline V gene sequence: CDR1 MNHEY, CDR2 SMNVEV (reference sequence). Written as DNA, the CDR3 is TGTGCCAGCAGTTTCGGGACAGCGAACGCTGAAGCTTTCTTT. It specifies CASSFGTANAEAFF.

The chain is built from TRBV24-1 and TRBJ2-3; TRBD2 aligns across 10 bases. Germline CDR1 KGHDR, CDR2 SFDVKD. The length of the CDR3 is 15 residues. Germline trimming cut 6 bases from V and 2 bases from J; bases unmatched to any gene: 4. CDR3 DNA sequence: TGTGCCACCAGTCCTAGCGGGAGCCACACAGATACGCAGTATTTT. Its translation: CATSPSGSHTDTQYF.

V and J are TRBV30 and TRBJ2-1, with 9 bases aligning to TRBD2. Per the germline V gene, CDR1 is GTSNPN and CDR2 is SVGIG (reference sequence). This CDR3 region has 13 residues. V was pared by 2 bases and J by 9 bases, with 5 bases of the junction left unmatched. The CDR3 nucleotides read TGTGCCTGGAGTCCTAGCGGGATTCTTGAGCAGTTCTTC. The encoded protein is CAWSPSGILEQFF.

This chain links TRBV5-6 with TRBJ1-2, with D tentatively TRBD1 (5 bases). The CDR3 extends over 15 amino acids. The V end was cut by 4 bases, the J end by 3 bases, with 16 bases between. Germline CDR1 is SGHDT and CDR2 is YYEEEE. The CDR3 spells CASSPIWGGDYGYTF. As DNA, the CDR3 is TGTGCCAGCAGCCCGATTTGGGGGGGTGACTATGGCTACACCTTC.

This sequence joins TRBV19 and TRBJ1-1; 9 bases fit TRBD1. The ends lost 9 bases at V and 5 bases at J; junction bases unmatched: 7. The V gene's germline CDR1 is LNHDA and CDR2 SQIVND (reference sequence). CDR3 length: 13 amino acids. This chain's CDR3 is CASLGQGRTEAFF. CDR3 DNA: TGTGCCAGCCTCGGACAGGGGAGAACTGAAGCTTTCTTT.

The genes are TRBV19 and TRBJ1-2; weak D call: TRBD1 (6 bases). This CDR3 contains 13 residues. With 8 bases removed from V and 2 bases from J, the gap between germline ends came to 12 bases. Germline assignment: CDR1 LNHDA and CDR2 SQIVND (reference sequence). The CDR3 here is CASRTAANYGYTF. For the CDR3, the DNA is TGTGCCAGTCGGACAGCGGCAAACTATGGCTACACCTTC.

With regard to this clone: This specimen includes other DNA sequences encoding the same CDR3. V is TRBV3-1 (or the pseudogene TRBV3-2) and J is TRBJ2-2; no clear D gene. The CDR3 loop spans 14 amino acids. CDR1 is LGHDT and CDR2 is YNNKEL in the germline V gene (reference sequence). V lost 1 base to trimming and J lost 1 base, with 4 bases between them. The CDR3 nucleotides are TGTGCCAGCAGCCAAGTACAGAACACCGGGGAGCTGTTTTTT. As protein: CASSQVQNTGELFF.

The V call is TRBV5-1, the J call TRBJ1-4, with 9 nucleotides matching TRBD1. The CDR3 contains 14 residues. Germline V gene sequence: CDR1 SGHRS, CDR2 YFSETQ. Trimming at V came to 2 bases and at J to 7 bases, leaving 3 bases not matched to a gene. The CDR3 coding sequence is TGCGCCAGCAGCTTACAGGGGGCGTCTGAAAAACTGTTTTTT. Translated, it gives CASSLQGASEKLFF.

V is TRBV30 and J is TRBJ2-6, with D perhaps matching TRBD1 (5 bases). This CDR3 has 15 amino acids. With 4 bases removed from V and 1 base from J, the gap between germline ends came to 11 bases. CDR1 and CDR2 from the germline V gene are GTSNPN and SVGIG (reference sequence). CDR3 amino acids: CAWNQGLSGANVLTF. The CDR3, as DNA: TGTGCCTGGAACCAGGGTCTTTCTGGGGCCAACGTCCTGACTTTC. Based on the CDR3 plus reference TRBV30 and TRBJ2-6, the full variable domain is SQTIHQWPATLVQPVGSPLSLECTVEGTSNPNLYWYRQAAGRGLQLLFYSVGIGQISSEVPQNLSASRPQDRQFILSSKKLLLSDSGFYLCAWNQGLSGANVLTFGAGSRLTVL.

CDR3 in amino acids: CASSEVLWGQGYYEQYF. In DNA, the CDR3 is TGTGCCAGCAGTGAAGTGTTATGGGGACAGGGTTACTACGAGCAGTACTTC. The chain joins TRBV6-1 to TRBJ2-7; TRBD1 matches 9 bases. The germline CDR1 and CDR2 sequences are MNHNS and SASEGT. J lost 3 bases, V lost 1 base, and 10 bases had no gene match. The CDR3 consists of 17 residues.

This rearrangement joins TRBV19 to TRBJ1-1; TRBD1 aligns across 7 bases. Germline-derived CDR1 and CDR2 are LNHDA and SQIVND (reference sequence). The CDR3 consists of 15 residues. The junction had 8 bases not matched to a gene; V was cut back by 5 bases and J by 2 bases. The CDR3 nucleotides read TGTGCCAGTAGTCCAGACCGACAGGGTAACACTGAAGCTTTCTTT. Residues: CASSPDRQGNTEAFF.

This clone occurred a few times. This chain joins TRBV6-5 and TRBJ1-4, with D tentatively TRBD1 (6 bases). V dropped 6 bases and J dropped 3 bases, with 11 bases sitting between them. Germline values: CDR1 MNHEY, CDR2 SVGAGI. The CDR3 length is 14 residues. CDR3 DNA: TGTGCCAGCAGCCCGACAGGATCTAATGAAAAACTGTTTTTT. Translation: CASSPTGSNEKLFF.

The chain recombines TRBV10-3 with TRBJ2-3, with 9 nucleotides matching TRBD2. CDR3 length equals 15 residues. With V trimmed by 8 bases and J by 1 base, 7 bases remained unmatched. Germline assignment: CDR1 ENHRY and CDR2 SYGVKD. The CDR3 coding sequence is TGTGCCATCGGCGGACTAGCGCAGCGCACAGATACGCAGTATTTT. The encoded protein is CAIGGLAQRTDTQYF.

This rearrangement joins TRBV9 to TRBJ1-1, with unresolved D. V gave up 4 bases and J gave up 8 bases, with 9 bases separating them. The CDR3 loop spans 11 amino acids. The V gene's germline CDR1 is SGDLS and CDR2 YYNGEE. The CDR3 sequence is CASSSPREAFF. For the CDR3, the DNA is TGTGCCAGCAGCTCCCCCAGGGAAGCTTTCTTT.

The sample holds one count of this clone. The rearrangement uses TRBV4-1 and TRBJ2-1; TRBD2 aligns across 16 bases. The V and J ends lost 0 bases and 0 bases, in that order; junction bases with no gene match: 8. The CDR3 covers 21 residues. Per germline, CDR1 MGHRA and CDR2 YSYEKL. CDR3 amino acids: CASSQEFGTSGRESSYNEQFF. CDR3 coding DNA: TGCGCCAGCAGCCAAGAATTCGGGACTAGCGGGAGGGAGAGCTCCTACAATGAGCAGTTCTTC.

V and J are TRBV19 and TRBJ1-2, with unresolved D. Germline-derived CDR1 and CDR2 are LNHDA and SQIVND (reference sequence). V was clipped by 8 bases and J by 7 bases, with 11 bases between them. This CDR3 region has 11 residues. CDR3 loop: CASLGVLGYTF. The CDR3 DNA reads as TGTGCCAGTCTCGGGGTACTTGGCTACACCTTC.

The rearrangement links TRBV25-1 to TRBJ2-3; 9 bases align to TRBD2. Losses at the gene ends were 7 bases for V and 8 bases for J; bases not matched to a gene: 16. From germline, CDR1 is MGHDK and CDR2 SYGVNS. The CDR3 length is 16 residues. Written as DNA, the CDR3 is TGTGCCAGCACTCTTGGCGGGCTAGCGGGGTCAGGTACGCAGTATTTT. This sequence encodes CASTLGGLAGSGTQYF.

The rearrangement joins TRBV4-1 to TRBJ1-2, with a possible D match to TRBD1 (5 bases). Between the trimmed V and J ends, which lost 6 bases and 5 bases, there was a span of 19 bases. CDR1 is MGHRA, CDR2 YSYEKL, per germline. CDR3 size: 15 residues. CDR3 region: CASRPGTHSWYGYTF. The CDR3 DNA reads as TGCGCCAGCAGGCCAGGGACTCACTCCTGGTATGGCTACACCTTC.

DNA for the CDR3: TGTGCCAGCAGTGACCCGGGACAGGGGGTGACAGATACGCAGTATTTT. It codes for CASSDPGQGVTDTQYF. V gene TRBV2 combines with J gene TRBJ2-3; 11 bases agree with TRBD1. The V gene end was trimmed by 3 bases and the J gene end by 3 bases; junction bases not matched to a gene: 5. CDR3 size: 16 residues. Germline lookup yields CDR1 SNHLY and CDR2 FYNNEI.

This chain joins TRBV10-2 and TRBJ2-7, with 10 bases fitting TRBD2. The CDR3 has 15 residues. Germline V gene data show CDR1 as WSHSY and CDR2 as SAAADI. V lost 5 bases, J lost 6 bases, and 10 bases stayed unmatched. The CDR3 DNA reads TGCGCCAGCAGTTTACTAAGCGGGAGGGCCTCCGAGCAGTACTTC. Translated: CASSLLSGRASEQYF.

The chain recombines TRBV30 with TRBJ2-7; 7 positions agree with TRBD1. CDR1 is GTSNPN and CDR2 is SVGIG in the germline V gene (reference sequence). Trimming removed 0 bases from V and 3 bases from J; junction bases left unmatched: 5. This CDR3 has 14 amino acids. The CDR3 sequence is CAWSVRGQNYEQYF. The DNA for the CDR3 is TGTGCCTGGAGTGTACGGGGACAGAACTACGAGCAGTACTTC.

The chain combines TRBV6-6 with TRBJ1-1; possible D gene TRBD1, 6 bases. V lost 5 bases and J lost 11, with 18 bases in between. CDR1 and CDR2 from the germline V gene are MNHNY and SVGAGI (reference sequence). This CDR3 spans 13 amino acids. DNA for the CDR3: TGTGCCAGCAGTGATGGACAGACAAGACAGGCTTTCTTT. Its protein product is CASSDGQTRQAFF.

The V call is TRBV11-2, the J call TRBJ1-4; D perhaps matches TRBD1 (5 bases). In germline, CDR1 is SGHAT, CDR2 FQNNGV. The CDR3 has 11 residues. V lost 8 bases and J 7 bases, leaving 8 bases between the germline ends. The CDR3 nucleotides are TGTGCCAGCCAGGGAGGTGAAAAACTGTTTTTT. Amino acids: CASQGGEKLFF.

The V call is TRBV7-2, the J call TRBJ2-7; 11 bases map to TRBD2. J lost 5 bases, V lost 5 bases, and 8 bases had no gene match. The CDR3 covers 15 residues. Germline V gene data show CDR1 as SGHTA and CDR2 as FQGNSA. The CDR3 protein is CASSTYSGRAHEQYF. The CDR3 region has the DNA TGTGCCAGCAGCACGTATAGCGGGAGGGCCCACGAGCAGTACTTC.